This T cell receptor beta chain was obtained from a study of T cell responses to AZD1222 COVID-19 vaccine. Here immunoSEQ multiplex PCR was the method, and the copy in TCRdb shows in-frame clones only, minus some. Of some 140,000 clones in the sample, 80% to 90% were seen once. Study results and caveats: Seropositivity was recorded at baseline in only 6 or 7 AZD1222 recipients. The repertoires were collected only after the peak T cell response. Targeting of unmutated variant regions was reportedly seen in nearly half of spike-specific TCRs. White British donors predominated, females outnumbered males, and clonal diversity was possibly underestimated.

With respect to this clone: The antigen remains unidentified.

The ends lost 3 bases at V and 5 bases at J; junction bases unmatched: 9. CDR1 MGHRA and CDR2 YSYEKL come from the germline V gene. CDR3 length equals 15 residues. The chain links TRBV4-1 to TRBJ2-7; TRBD1 agrees at 8 bases. The sample in question was peripheral blood, obtained on day 0 of MenACWY control vaccination. The receptor's source is an adult in good health. CDR3 in DNA: TGCGCCAGCAGCCAGTATTCTCAGGGGGCCGACGAGCAGTACTTC. Protein sequence: CASSQYSQGADEQYF.